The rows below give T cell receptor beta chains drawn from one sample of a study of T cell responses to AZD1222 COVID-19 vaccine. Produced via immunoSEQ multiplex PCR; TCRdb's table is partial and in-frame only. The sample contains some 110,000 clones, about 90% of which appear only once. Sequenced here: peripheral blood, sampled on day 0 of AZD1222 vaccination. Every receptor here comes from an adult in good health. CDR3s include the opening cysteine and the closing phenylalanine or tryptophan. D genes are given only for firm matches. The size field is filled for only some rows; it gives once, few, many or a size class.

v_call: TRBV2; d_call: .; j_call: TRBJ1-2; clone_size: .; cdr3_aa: CASREFQVNYGYTF; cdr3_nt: TGTGCCAGCAGAGAATTCCAGGTTAACTATGGCTACACCTTC
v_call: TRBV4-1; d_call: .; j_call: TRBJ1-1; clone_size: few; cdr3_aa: CASSQGASLNTEAFF; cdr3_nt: TGCGCCAGCAGCCAAGGGGCGTCCTTGAACACTGAAGCTTTCTTT
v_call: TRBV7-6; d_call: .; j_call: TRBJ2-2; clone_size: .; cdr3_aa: CASSLYSRSNTGELFF; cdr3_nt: TGTGCCAGCAGCTTATATTCCAGGAGTAACACCGGGGAGCTGTTTTTT
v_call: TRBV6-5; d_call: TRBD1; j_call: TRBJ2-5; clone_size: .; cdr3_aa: CASSRDRAGGTQYF; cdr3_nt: TGTGCCAGCAGTCGGGACAGGGCCGGGGGGACCCAGTACTTC
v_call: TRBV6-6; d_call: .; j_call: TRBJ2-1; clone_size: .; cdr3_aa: CASSRPYNEQFF; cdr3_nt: TGTGCCAGCAGTCGCCCCTACAATGAGCAGTTCTTC
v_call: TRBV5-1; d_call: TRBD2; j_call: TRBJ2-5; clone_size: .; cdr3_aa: CASSSGLAGVPAETQYF; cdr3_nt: TGCGCCAGCAGCTCTGGACTAGCGGGAGTTCCGGCCGAGACCCAGTACTTC
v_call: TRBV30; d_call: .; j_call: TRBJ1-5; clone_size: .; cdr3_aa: CAWRRFGTDSNQPQHF; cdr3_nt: TGTGCCTGGAGACGTTTCGGGACGGATAGCAATCAGCCCCAGCATTTT
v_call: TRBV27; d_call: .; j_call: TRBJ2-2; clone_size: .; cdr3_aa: CASSLEGSGELFF; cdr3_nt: TGTGCCAGCAGTTTGGAGGGATCAGGGGAGCTGTTTTTT
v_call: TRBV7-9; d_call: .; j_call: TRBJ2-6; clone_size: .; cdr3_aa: CASSLSRTSGANVLTF; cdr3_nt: TGTGCCAGCAGCTTATCTCGGACATCTGGGGCCAACGTCCTGACTTTC
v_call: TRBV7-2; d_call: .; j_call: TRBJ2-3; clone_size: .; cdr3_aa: CASSLNGANTQYF; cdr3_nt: TGTGCCAGCAGCTTAAATGGGGCGAATACGCAGTATTTT
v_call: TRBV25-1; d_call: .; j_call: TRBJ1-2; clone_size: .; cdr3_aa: CASRGENYGYTF; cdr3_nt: TGTGCCAGCCGCGGAGAAAACTATGGCTACACCTTC
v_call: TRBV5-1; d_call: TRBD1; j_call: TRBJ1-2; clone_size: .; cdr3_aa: CASSSPDRGQTGYTF; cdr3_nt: TGCGCCAGCAGCAGCCCGGACAGGGGGCAGACTGGCTACACCTTC
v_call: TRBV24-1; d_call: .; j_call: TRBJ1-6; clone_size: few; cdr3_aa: CATSDMDSPLHF; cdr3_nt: TGTGCCACCAGTGATATGGATTCACCCCTCCACTTT
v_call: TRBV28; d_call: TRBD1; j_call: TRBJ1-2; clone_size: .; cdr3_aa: CASGNRGYGYTF; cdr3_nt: TGTGCCAGCGGCAACAGGGGCTATGGCTACACCTTC